This T cell receptor (beta chain) was identified in a study of tumor-infiltrating lymphocytes in oesophageal squamous cell carcinoma. Sample share makes this clonotype medium-sized (0.01 to 0.1%). An end of the junction does not agree with germline; a read error may underlie this. TCRdb re-derived calls from the PCR reads in MiXCR, one entry per CDR3 protein. The table has more than 15,000 distinct CDR3 sequences, 35% to 50% seen once. The CDR3 consists of 13 residues. CDR1 is SSHAT, CDR2 FNYEAQ, per germline (reference sequence). The specimen sequenced was normal esophageal tissue next to the tumor. The TCR was taken from a male donor with esophageal squamous cell carcinoma. The V gene is TRBV7-7, the J gene TRBJ2-7; no definite D call. CDR3 nucleotides: TGTGCTAGCAGCTTAAACCCAGTTGGGGAGCAGTACTTC. This codes for CASSLNPVGEQYF.